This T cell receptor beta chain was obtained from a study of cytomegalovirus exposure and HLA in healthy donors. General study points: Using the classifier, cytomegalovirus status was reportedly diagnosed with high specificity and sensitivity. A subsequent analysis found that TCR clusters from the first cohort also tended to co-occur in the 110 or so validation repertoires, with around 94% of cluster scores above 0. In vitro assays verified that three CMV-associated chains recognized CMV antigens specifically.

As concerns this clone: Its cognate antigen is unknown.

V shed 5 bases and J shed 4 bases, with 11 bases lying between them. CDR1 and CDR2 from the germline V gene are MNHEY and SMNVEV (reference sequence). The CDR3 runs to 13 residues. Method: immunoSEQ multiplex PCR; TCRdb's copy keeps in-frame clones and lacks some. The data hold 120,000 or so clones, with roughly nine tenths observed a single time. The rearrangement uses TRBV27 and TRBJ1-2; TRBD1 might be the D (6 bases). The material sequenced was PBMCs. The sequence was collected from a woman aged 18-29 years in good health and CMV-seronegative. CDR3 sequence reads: CASSRQATYGYTF. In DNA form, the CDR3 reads TGTGCCAGCAGTCGACAGGCCACCTATGGCTACACCTTC.